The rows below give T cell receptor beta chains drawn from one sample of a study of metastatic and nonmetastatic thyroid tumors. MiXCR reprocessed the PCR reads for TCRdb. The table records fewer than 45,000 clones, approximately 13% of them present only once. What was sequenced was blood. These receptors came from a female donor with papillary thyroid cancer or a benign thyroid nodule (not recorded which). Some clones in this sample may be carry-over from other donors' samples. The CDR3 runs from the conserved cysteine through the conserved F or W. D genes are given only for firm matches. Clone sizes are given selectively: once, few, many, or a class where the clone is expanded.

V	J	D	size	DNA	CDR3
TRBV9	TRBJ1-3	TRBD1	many	TGTGCCAGCAGCGTTGGACAGGGGGGCGGAAACACCATATATTTT	CASSVGQGGGNTIYF
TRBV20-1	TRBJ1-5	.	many	TGCAGTGCTAGTAGAAGGGGTTCGAATCAGCCCCAGCATTTT	CSASRRGSNQPQHF
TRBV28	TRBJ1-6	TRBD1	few	TGTGCCAGCATTTCTTCGACAGGGAGAAGCTCCTATAATTCACCCCTCCACTTC	CASISSTGRSSYNSPLHF
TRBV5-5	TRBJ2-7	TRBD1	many	TGTGCCAGCGCAGGGACAGAGCGAATCTACGAGCAGTACTTC	CASAGTERIYEQYF
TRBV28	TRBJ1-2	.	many	TGTGCCAGCGACCTGGGGAGCGGTTCTGGCTACACCTTC	CASDLGSGSGYTF
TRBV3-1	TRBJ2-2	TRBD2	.	TGTGCCAGCAGCCTTCCGGGGACTAGTTTCGGGGAGCTGTTTTTT	CASSLPGTSFGELFF
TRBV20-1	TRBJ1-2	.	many	TGCAGTGCGGCCGGGACTGACTATGGCTACACCTTC	CSAAGTDYGYTF
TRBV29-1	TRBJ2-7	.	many	TGCAGCGTTGGATACGGCAGCTACGAGCAGTACTTC	CSVGYGSYEQYF
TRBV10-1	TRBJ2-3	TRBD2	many	TGCGCCAGCAGTGATCTAGCGGGAGTAGCGTTGGGCACAGATACGCAGTATTTT	CASSDLAGVALGTDTQYF
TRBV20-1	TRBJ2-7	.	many	TGCAGTGCTAGTGATAGCGCCTACGAGCAGTACTTC	CSASDSAYEQYF
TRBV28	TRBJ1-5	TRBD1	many	TGTGCCAGCAGTTTAGCAGGGGGCGGGTTGGAACAGCCCCAGCATTTT	CASSLAGGGLEQPQHF
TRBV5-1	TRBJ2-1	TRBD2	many	TGCGCCAGCAGCTTAGCGGGGCGGGGGGATGAGCAGTTCTTC	CASSLAGRGDEQFF
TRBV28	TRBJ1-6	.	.	TGTGCCAGCATCAACATGCTTGTACGGGGTTCACCCCTCCACTTT	CASINMLVRGSPLHF
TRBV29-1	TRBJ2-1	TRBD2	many	TGCAGCGCTCAAGGGACTAGCGGGAGTCGGACCTACAATGAGCAGTTCTTC	CSAQGTSGSRTYNEQFF
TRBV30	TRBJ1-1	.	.	TGCGCCTGGAGTGGGATTGAGAACACTGAAGCTTTCTTT	CAWSGIENTEAFF
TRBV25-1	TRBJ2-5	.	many	TGTGCCAGCAGTGAGAGGGGGGGCGAAGAGACCCAGTACTTC	CASSERGGEETQYF
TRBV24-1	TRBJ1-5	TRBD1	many	TGTGCCACCAGTGGGCCTACAGGGGGGAATCAGCCCCAGCATTTT	CATSGPTGGNQPQHF
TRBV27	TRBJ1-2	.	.	TGTGCCAGCAGTATTACGCGGGACTATGGCTACACCTTC	CASSITRDYGYTF
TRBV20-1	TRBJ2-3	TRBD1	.	TGCAGTGCTAGATATCGGGGGACAGGTGAGACAGATACGCAGTATTTT	CSARYRGTGETDTQYF
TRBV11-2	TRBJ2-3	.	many	TGTGCCAGCAGCTTAGTAGGAGGACGCACAGATACGCAGTATTTT	CASSLVGGRTDTQYF
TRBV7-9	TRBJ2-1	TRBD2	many	TGTGCCAGCAGCCCCGAGGGACTAGCGGGAGAGAATGAGCAGTTCTTC	CASSPEGLAGENEQFF
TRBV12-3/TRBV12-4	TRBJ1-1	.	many	TGTGCCAGCAGTGCCCGACACCTGAACACTGAAGCTTTCTTT	CASSARHLNTEAFF
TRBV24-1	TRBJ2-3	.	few	TGTGTCACCAGTGGAAGTGTCCCAGATACGCAGTATTTT	CVTSGSVPDTQYF
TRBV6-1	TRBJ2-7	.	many	TGTGCCAGCAGAGCCGCCGTTGACAGCGAGCAGTACTTC	CASRAAVDSEQYF